In its sample, the clone carrying this T cell receptor (beta chain) was seen a few times. Its antigen is still unknown. Every donor provided roughly 9.1 milliliters of peripheral blood. For the second PCR, which ran for roughly 6 to 12 cycles, a sample-barcoded 5' primer and a J-beta primer mix were used. The template-switch adaptor, which had 12 random nucleotides, put a tag on each cDNA molecule. TCRdb analysed the 5' RACE reads with MiXCR anew, one entry per CDR3 protein. The table records under 800,000 distinct CDR3 sequences, approximately 21% of them present only once. This entry comes from a study of blood T cells in healthy people across ages. The study's findings and limits: Diversity estimates drawn from one million T cells were deemed underestimates. Relative to aged donors, long-lived donors carried more naive CD4+ cells and displayed higher diversity.

This TCR came from a man in his 70s in good health. Sequenced material: blood.

CDR3 nucleotides: TGTGCCAGCTCACCACGAGCGGGAGGCTTGGAGACCCAGTACTTC. Protein product: CASSPRAGGLETQYF. J is TRBJ2-5 and V is TRBV18, with 9 bases identical to TRBD2. The V segment lost 1 base and the J segment 5 bases; nucleotides outside the gene matches: 5. CDR1 and CDR2 from the germline V gene are KGHSH and LQKENI. CDR3 length: 15 amino acids.